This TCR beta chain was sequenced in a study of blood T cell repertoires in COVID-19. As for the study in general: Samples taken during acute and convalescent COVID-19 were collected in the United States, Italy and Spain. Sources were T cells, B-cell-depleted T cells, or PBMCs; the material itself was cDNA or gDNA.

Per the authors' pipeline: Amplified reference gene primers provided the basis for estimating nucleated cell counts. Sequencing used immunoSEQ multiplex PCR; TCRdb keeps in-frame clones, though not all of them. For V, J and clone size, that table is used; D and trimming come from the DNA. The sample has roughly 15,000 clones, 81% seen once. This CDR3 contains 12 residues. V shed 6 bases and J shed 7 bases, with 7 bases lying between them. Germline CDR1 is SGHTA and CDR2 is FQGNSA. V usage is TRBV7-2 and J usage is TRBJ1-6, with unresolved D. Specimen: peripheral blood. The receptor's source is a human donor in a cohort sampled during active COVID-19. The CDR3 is CASRALNSPLHF. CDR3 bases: TGTGCCAGCAGGGCTCTCAATTCACCCCTCCACTTT.